This T cell receptor beta chain stems from a study of T cell responses to AZD1222 COVID-19 vaccine. Overall study: Second-dose intervals of approximately 4 or approximately 12 weeks were pooled.

Points from the study as a whole: The sample set comprised mostly white British donors with more females, and clonal diversity was possibly underestimated. Among spike-specific TCRs, nearly half reportedly target unmutated variant regions. Repertoires were obtained solely post-peak T cell response.

J lost 0 bases, V lost 10 bases, and 6 bases had no gene match. Looked up from germline, CDR1 is ENHRY and CDR2 is SYGVKD. This CDR3 contains 15 residues. The assay was immunoSEQ multiplex PCR, and TCRdb's table has in-frame clones only and misses some. The sample records some 150,000 clones, around nine tenths being singletons. This clone was counted a few times. Antigen specificity is unknown. The chain is built from TRBV10-3 and TRBJ2-1; TRBD2 agrees at 10 bases. The receptor's source is an adult in good health. The sample was peripheral blood, taken on day 0 of AZD1222 vaccination. The CDR3 coding sequence is TGTGCCACCGAAGCGGGAGGGAGCTCCTACAATGAGCAGTTCTTC. Translation: CATEAGGSSYNEQFF.